This is a list of T cell receptor beta chains from one sample in a study of cytomegalovirus exposure and HLA in healthy donors. Profiled with immunoSEQ multiplex PCR; TCRdb holds only in-frame clones, not every one. The sample includes around 140,000 clones, roughly 80% seen only once; the top ten take 2.5% to 3%. The sequencing input was PBMCs. The receptors were sampled from a female donor in good health and CMV-seronegative. The CDR3 runs from the conserved cysteine through the conserved F or W. The order of the fields is clone size, J gene, D gene, V gene, CDR3 protein, CDR3 DNA. The D gene is left open where the match is weak. Clone size is stated in some rows and not others, as once, few, many or a class when expanded.

>.|TRBJ2-7|.|TRBV4-3
CASSQEWARAYEQYF
TGCGCCAGCAGCCAAGAATGGGCCAGGGCCTACGAGCAGTACTTC
>.|TRBJ2-7|TRBD1|TRBV6-1
CASRETGSRRYEQYF
TGTGCCAGCAGGGAGACAGGGTCGCGGCGGTACGAGCAGTACTTC
>.|TRBJ1-1|.|TRBV25-1
CASSEGLAEAFF
TGTGCCAGCAGTGAGGGGCTCGCTGAAGCTTTCTTT
>few|TRBJ2-6|.|TRBV7-9
CASSWGRASHSGANVLTF
TGTGCCAGCAGCTGGGGGCGGGCCAGTCACTCTGGGGCCAACGTCCTGACTTTC
>.|TRBJ2-7|TRBD1|TRBV5-1
CASSLAGQATYEQYF
TGCGCCAGCAGCTTGGCGGGACAGGCTACCTACGAGCAGTACTTC
>.|TRBJ2-2|TRBD2|TRBV19
CASSIRSGRGGPGGELFF
TGTGCCAGTAGTATCCGGTCCGGGCGGGGGGGCCCCGGCGGGGAGCTGTTTTTT
>.|TRBJ1-6|.|TRBV7-9
CASSLSTLSPPHF
TGTGCCAGCAGCTTAAGTACATTGTCACCCCCCCACTTT
>.|TRBJ2-7|.|TRBV4-1
CASSQGQAYEQYF
TGCGCCAGCAGCCAAGGACAAGCCTACGAGCAGTACTTC
>.|TRBJ2-2|.|TRBV21-1
CASSSGRGSGELFF
TGTGCCAGCTCTAGCGGGAGGGGTTCCGGGGAGCTGTTTTTT
>.|TRBJ2-1|TRBD1|TRBV2
CASSPAPGQGFDEQFF
TGTGCCAGCAGCCCCGCTCCGGGACAGGGTTTCGATGAGCAGTTCTTC
>.|TRBJ2-1|.|TRBV28
CASSPPRLAYNEQFF
TGTGCCAGCAGCCCTCCGCGACTGGCCTACAATGAGCAGTTCTTC
>.|TRBJ2-7|TRBD2|TRBV28
CASRVTGSGSSYEQYF
TGTGCCAGCAGGGTCACAGGGAGCGGGAGCTCCTACGAGCAGTACTTC
>.|TRBJ2-1|TRBD2|TRBV4-1
CASSQGGLAGGYNEQFF
TGCGCCAGCAGCCAAGGTGGACTAGCGGGGGGTTACAATGAGCAGTTCTTC
>.|TRBJ2-7|.|TRBV30
CAWSVYEFGGQYF
TGTGCCTGGAGTGTATACGAATTTGGAGGGCAGTACTTC
>.|TRBJ2-3|TRBD1|TRBV5-1
CASSLGTGRKEDTQYF
TGCGCCAGCAGCTTGGGGACAGGGAGGAAAGAAGATACGCAGTATTTT
>.|TRBJ2-2|.|TRBV19
CASSITPGTPTGELFF
TGTGCCAGTAGTATCACACCCGGGACACCTACCGGGGAGCTGTTTTTT
>.|TRBJ2-7|TRBD2|TRBV5-1
CASSLVGGGYEQYF
TGCGCCAGCAGCTTGGTTGGGGGGGGCTACGAGCAGTACTTC
>.|TRBJ2-3|TRBD2|TRBV28
CASSLAGGRSDTQYF
TGTGCCAGCAGTTTAGCGGGGGGGCGGTCAGATACGCAGTATTTT
>few|TRBJ2-1|.|TRBV6-5
CASSYSEVNEQFF
TGTGCCAGCAGTTACTCGGAGGTTAATGAGCAGTTCTTC
>.|TRBJ1-4|TRBD1|TRBV7-2
CASSPYRGRNEKLFF
TGTGCCAGCAGCCCGTACAGGGGAAGGAATGAAAAACTGTTTTTT
>.|TRBJ1-3|.|TRBV30
CAWSVLVGNTIYF
TGTGCCTGGAGTGTTTTAGTTGGAAACACCATATATTTT
>once|TRBJ2-6|.|TRBV2
CASRAGQIFSGANVLTF
TGTGCCAGCAGGGCGGGACAGATTTTCTCTGGGGCCAACGTCCTGACTTTC
>.|TRBJ2-6|.|TRBV18
CASSPTAQSPWANVLTF
TGTGCCAGCTCACCAACAGCTCAGTCTCCCTGGGCCAACGTCCTGACTTTC
>.|TRBJ1-2|.|TRBV5-1
CASSLDSFGYTF
TGCGCCAGCAGCTTGGACAGTTTTGGCTACACCTTC
>few|TRBJ1-1|.|TRBV7-2
CASSLARNTEAFF
TGTGCCAGCAGCTTAGCCAGGAACACTGAAGCTTTCTTT
>few|TRBJ2-5|TRBD2|TRBV4-1
CASSQVRGAGEETQYF
TGCGCCAGCAGCCAAGTCCGCGGAGCGGGGGAAGAGACCCAGTACTTC
>.|TRBJ1-1|.|TRBV7-6
CASSETGNTEAFF
TGTGCCAGCAGTGAGACGGGGAACACTGAAGCTTTCTTT
>few|TRBJ2-3|.|TRBV5-1
CASSSTGHPTDTQYF
TGCGCCAGCAGCTCTACGGGACACCCCACAGATACGCAGTATTTT
>many|TRBJ2-7|.|TRBV4-3
CASSQGRSSAYEQYF
TGCGCCAGCAGCCAGGGGCGCTCCTCGGCCTACGAGCAGTACTTC
>.|TRBJ1-3|.|TRBV7-9
CASSTTGSSGNTIYF
TGTGCCAGCAGTACGACAGGCAGCTCTGGAAACACCATATATTTT
>.|TRBJ1-1|.|TRBV29-1
CSAMRQAGTEAFF
TGCAGCGCCATGCGACAGGCTGGCACTGAAGCTTTCTTT
>.|TRBJ2-3|.|TRBV15
CATSRDVATDTQYF
TGTGCCACCAGCAGAGATGTAGCTACAGATACGCAGTATTTT
>.|TRBJ1-1|.|TRBV2
CASKGGTNTEAFF
TGTGCCAGCAAGGGGGGGACGAACACTGAAGCTTTCTTT
>.|TRBJ2-5|.|TRBV21-1
CASSSAGGQEETQYF
TGTGCCAGCAGCTCCGCGGGGGGCCAAGAGGAGACCCAGTACTTC
>.|TRBJ2-5|.|TRBV28
CASSLAGTQYF
TGTGCCAGCAGTTTAGCCGGGACCCAGTACTTC
>.|TRBJ2-3|.|TRBV5-1
CASSLGGSDTQYF
TGCGCCAGCAGCTTAGGAGGATCAGATACGCAGTATTTT
>few|TRBJ1-6|.|TRBV19
CASSIYAYNSPLHF
TGTGCCAGTAGTATCTATGCCTATAATTCACCCCTCCACTTT
>.|TRBJ1-2|TRBD1|TRBV28
CASILYRQGDDGYTF
TGTGCCAGCATCCTTTACAGACAGGGGGATGATGGCTACACCTTC
>.|TRBJ2-6|TRBD1|TRBV9
CASSVKSGTGFSGANVLTF
TGTGCCAGCAGCGTAAAGTCGGGGACAGGATTCTCTGGGGCCAACGTCCTGACTTTC
>.|TRBJ1-5|.|TRBV15
CATSRDIQVNQPQHF
TGTGCCACCAGCAGAGATATCCAGGTTAATCAGCCCCAGCATTTT
>.|TRBJ2-3|.|TRBV5-1
CASSQPEATDTQYF
TGCGCCAGCAGCCAACCCGAAGCCACAGATACGCAGTATTTT
>.|TRBJ2-5|TRBD1|TRBV6-4
CASTLKRTGNKTQYF
TGTGCCAGCACGTTAAAAAGGACAGGGAACAAGACCCAGTACTTC
>.|TRBJ2-1|TRBD2|TRBV28
CASSSKGTSGRRGRNEQFF
TGTGCCAGCAGTTCCAAGGGGACTAGCGGGAGGAGGGGTAGAAATGAGCAGTTCTTC
>.|TRBJ2-1|TRBD2|TRBV7-2
CASRELAGVANEQFF
TGTGCCAGCAGGGAACTAGCGGGAGTGGCTAATGAGCAGTTCTTC
>.|TRBJ2-5|.|TRBV7-6
CASSLEVRYQETQYF
TGTGCCAGCAGCTTAGAGGTGCGGTACCAAGAGACCCAGTACTTC
>few|TRBJ2-1|TRBD1|TRBV5-1
CASSLDRGSSYEQFF
TGCGCCAGCAGCCTAGACAGGGGATCTTCCTATGAGCAGTTCTTC
>.|TRBJ2-3|.|TRBV21-1
CASSKEVSGKGTDTQYF
TGTGCCAGCAGCAAAGAGGTTAGCGGGAAGGGAACAGATACGCAGTATTTT
>.|TRBJ1-1|TRBD1|TRBV30
CAWSWWDSRSTEAFF
TGTGCCTGGAGTTGGTGGGACAGCAGAAGCACTGAAGCTTTCTTT
>.|TRBJ1-5|.|TRBV4-1
CASSQDPGGKVAQPQHF
TGCGCCAGCAGCCAAGATCCCGGGGGTAAGGTCGCCCAGCCCCAGCATTTT
>.|TRBJ2-1|TRBD1|TRBV7-2
CASSFRDRGWNEQFF
TGTGCCAGCAGCTTCCGGGACAGGGGATGGAATGAGCAGTTCTTC